A single sample is the source of the 29 T cell receptor beta chains below, sequenced in a study of cytotoxic CD8 clonotypes in ibrutinib-treated CLL. Profiling relied on immunoSEQ multiplex PCR, and the TCRdb table lists in-frame clones only, not all of them. The sample holds over 100,000 clones, 80% to 90% seen once. The sample was PBMCs, taken after 24 months of ibrutinib treatment. Source of these receptors: a human donor with chronic lymphocytic leukemia.

This clone was found once. The chain uses TRBV6-6 and TRBJ2-1; D might be TRBD2 (5 bases). V lost 0 bases to trimming and J lost 4 bases, with 10 bases between them. Germline CDR1 reads MNHNY; CDR2 reads SVGAGI (reference sequence). This CDR3 contains 15 residues. The CDR3 DNA reads as TGTGCCAGCAGTTACTCGGGAGTGGTTTACAATGAGCAGTTCTTC. Amino acid sequence: CASSYSGVVYNEQFF.

On this clone: This sample includes further DNA sequences coding for the same CDR3. The chain has TRBV28 and TRBJ1-3; D remains unclear. The CDR3 runs 13 residues. CDR1 is MDHEN, CDR2 SYDVKM, per germline. The germline V and J ends were trimmed by 6 bases and 0 bases, with 6 bases remaining between them. The DNA of the CDR3 is TGTGCCAGCAGCTCCCCCTCTGGAAACACCATATATTTT. Translating it yields CASSSPSGNTIYF.

The chain combines TRBV2 with TRBJ1-1; the D gene is possibly TRBD1 (6 bases). Germline V CDR1 and CDR2: SNHLY, FYNNEI. This CDR3 has 11 residues. Trimming cost V 6 bases and J 8 bases, with 10 bases left between them. CDR3 amino acids: CASSKQGEAFF. The CDR3 region has the DNA TGTGCCAGCAGCAAACAGGGAGAAGCTTTCTTT.

This clone appeared once. This chain joins TRBV28 and TRBJ2-1, with 12 bases aligning to TRBD1. Germline CDR1 reads MDHEN; CDR2 reads SYDVKM. The V segment lost 9 bases and the J segment 16 bases; nucleotides outside the gene matches: 16. There are 14 residues in the CDR3. CDR3: CASRSPGQGAYHFF. The CDR3 DNA is TGTGCCAGTCGCTCTCCGGGACAGGGGGCGTATCACTTCTTC.

The genes are TRBV18 and TRBJ2-2; D perhaps matches TRBD2 (5 bases). In germline, CDR1 is KGHSH, CDR2 LQKENI. This CDR3 is built from 15 residues. Trimming left V 3 bases short and J 3 bases short, with 11 bases between. The CDR3 protein is CASSPEARYTGELFF. The CDR3 nucleotides are TGTGCCAGCTCACCGGAGGCCAGATACACCGGGGAGCTGTTTTTT.

The chain employs TRBV7-6 and TRBJ2-2; 11 positions match TRBD2. V lost 5 bases, J lost 2 bases, and 4 bases stayed unmatched. The CDR3 extends over 16 amino acids. Per germline, CDR1 SGHVS and CDR2 FNYEAQ. As DNA, the CDR3 is TGTGCCAGCAGCGGGGGACTAGCGGTAAACACCGGGGAGCTGTTTTTT. Amino acids: CASSGGLAVNTGELFF.

The rearrangement joins TRBV7-2 to TRBJ1-1; no firm D call. V lost 1 base and J lost 0, with 6 bases in between. From germline, CDR1 is SGHTA and CDR2 FQGNSA. This CDR3 is 14 amino acids long. CDR3 bases: TGTGCCAGCAGCTTAGTCGGAGTGAACACTGAAGCTTTCTTT. Its protein is CASSLVGVNTEAFF.

The gene calls are TRBV4-2 and TRBJ2-3; maybe TRBD1 (6 bases). Per germline, CDR1 LGHNA and CDR2 YNFKEQ. The V gene lost 0 bases and the J gene lost 10 bases, with 38 bases spanning the gap. The CDR3 sequence is 22 residues long. The CDR3 region is CASSQDWGFFFPQGPPGSAQYF. The DNA of the CDR3 is TGTGCCAGCAGCCAAGATTGGGGGTTCTTCTTTCCTCAGGGGCCTCCTGGGTCTGCGCAGTATTTT.

This CDR3 reads CASRTTPNTGELFF. DNA of the CDR3: TGCGCCAGCAGAACCACACCGAACACCGGGGAGCTGTTTTTT. The genes are TRBV5-1 and TRBJ2-2; D not certain. This CDR3 has 14 amino acids. Per germline, CDR1 SGHRS and CDR2 YFSETQ. The V and J ends lost 5 bases and 0 bases respectively, with 8 bases between them.

The CDR3: CASSPHPWAVSTNEQFF. The CDR3 DNA reads TGTGCCAGCAGCCCACACCCCTGGGCTGTAAGTACAAATGAGCAGTTCTTC. V and J are TRBV21-1 and TRBJ2-1; TRBD1, the table's D call, lacks a check against the DNA. TRBV21-1 is flagged as a pseudogene. CDR3 length: 17 amino acids.

The CDR3 nucleotides are TGTGCCAGCAGTGATAAAGTTTACAGTGAAGCTTTCTTT. It specifies CASSDKVYSEAFF. The chain combines TRBV2 with TRBJ1-1; D is uncertain. The CDR3 is 13 residues long. Germline CDR1 and CDR2: SNHLY and FYNNEI. V was cut by 3 bases and J by 7 bases, with 12 bases left in between.

The V call is TRBV28, the J call TRBJ1-5; D is unclear. The CDR3 has 15 residues. CDR1 is MDHEN and CDR2 is SYDVKM in the germline V gene. Trimming shortened V by 2 bases and J by 0 bases, and 8 bases separated the two germline ends. The CDR3 loop reads CASSLVTISNQPQHF. The CDR3, as DNA: TGTGCCAGCAGTTTAGTGACTATTAGCAATCAGCCCCAGCATTTT. Filled out from reference TRBV28 and TRBJ1-5, the complete variable domain reads DVKVTQSSRYLVKRTGEKVFLECVQDMDHENMFWYRQDPGLGLRLIYFSYDVKMKEKGDIPEGYSVSREKKERFSLILESASTNQTSMYLCASSLVTISNQPQHFGDGTRLSIL.

This chain connects TRBV5-1 to TRBJ1-4, with D possibly being TRBD1 (5 bases). CDR1 and CDR2 (germline): SGHRS, YFSETQ. This CDR3 spans 13 amino acids. The V gene lost 7 bases and the J gene lost 6 bases, with 13 bases spanning the gap. CDR3 nucleotide sequence: TGCGCCAGCGGGCCAGGGAAGGATGAAAAACTGTTTTTT. Protein product: CASGPGKDEKLFF. The variable domain in full, with the rest retrieved from reference TRBV5-1 and TRBJ1-4, is KAGVTQTPRYLIKTRGQQVTLSCSPISGHRSVSWYQQTPGQGLQFLFEYFSETQRNKGNFPGRFSGRQFSNSRSEMNVSTLELGDSALYLCASGPGKDEKLFFGSGTQLSVL.

The chain couples TRBV20-1 to TRBJ1-1; D gene ambiguous. Germline CDR1 is DFQATT and CDR2 is SNEGSKA (reference sequence). CDR3 length: 11 residues. V gave up 2 bases and J gave up 2 bases, with 3 bases separating them. This CDR3 reads CSARSNTEAFF. The CDR3 region has the DNA TGCAGTGCTAGAAGTAACACTGAAGCTTTCTTT.

V and J are TRBV27 and TRBJ2-1, with unresolved D. Trimming pared 3 bases from V and 7 bases from J, leaving 4 bases between. Germline values: CDR1 MNHEY, CDR2 SMNVEV (reference sequence). The CDR3 is 11 amino acids. The CDR3 region has the DNA TGTGCCAGCAGTTTTAGAAATGAGCAGTTCTTC. It yields the protein CASSFRNEQFF.

The chain links TRBV28 to TRBJ1-3, with D maybe TRBD1 (5 bases). The CDR3 runs 15 residues. Between the trimmed V and J ends, which lost 5 bases and 8 bases, there was a span of 19 bases. Germline CDR1 reads MDHEN; CDR2 reads SYDVKM. CDR3 in DNA: TGTGCCAGCAGTCAATCCAGGGCCGGCGGGGACACCATATATTTT. It is translated as CASSQSRAGGDTIYF. Together with reference TRBV28 and TRBJ1-3, the CDR3 gives the full variable domain: DVKVTQSSRYLVKRTGEKVFLECVQDMDHENMFWYRQDPGLGLRLIYFSYDVKMKEKGDIPEGYSVSREKKERFSLILESASTNQTSMYLCASSQSRAGGDTIYFGEGSWLTVV.

The chain couples TRBV14 to TRBJ2-3; D not certain. Germline CDR1 is SGHDN and CDR2 is FVKESK. The CDR3 sequence is 13 residues long. V lost 1 base to trimming and J lost 3 bases, with 5 bases between them. In DNA form, the CDR3 reads TGTGCCAGCAGCCAAGGGGCAACAGATACGCAGTATTTT. Protein: CASSQGATDTQYF.

V and J are TRBV5-1 and TRBJ1-1; weak D call: TRBD1 (6 bases). CDR3 length: 15 residues. V was trimmed by 6 bases and J by 2 bases, leaving 17 bases between them. Germline CDR1 reads SGHRS; CDR2 reads YFSETQ. CDR3 sequence reads: CASTSDTGINTEAFF. For the CDR3, the DNA is TGCGCCAGCACCTCAGATACAGGGATCAACACTGAAGCTTTCTTT.

The J gene is TRBJ2-4, the V gene TRBV29-1, with D perhaps matching TRBD1 or TRBD2 (5 bases each). V lost 2 bases, J lost 0 bases, and 11 bases lay in between. The length of the CDR3 is 15 residues. Germline lookup yields CDR1 SQVTM and CDR2 ANQGSEA. The CDR3 nucleotides are TGCAGCGTTGAATTGCAGGGACGAGCCAAAAACATTCAGTACTTC. It encodes CSVELQGRAKNIQYF.

This chain uses TRBV19 with TRBJ1-1; no clear D gene. The CDR3 sequence is 11 residues long. The V gene's germline CDR1 is LNHDA and CDR2 SQIVND (reference sequence). Trimming removed 5 bases at V and 6 bases at J, with 7 bases between. This chain's CDR3 is CASSLHSEAFF. In DNA, the CDR3 is TGTGCCAGTAGTTTACACTCTGAAGCTTTCTTT.

V gene TRBV2 combines with J gene TRBJ1-5; no reliable D call. V was pared by 0 bases and J by 8 bases, with 5 bases between. CDR3 length: 12 amino acids. Germline V lookup: CDR1 SNHLY, CDR2 FYNNEI. The CDR3 DNA is TGTGCCAGCAGTGAAGCGAGGGAGCCCCAGCATTTT. This gives the protein CASSEAREPQHF. The complete variable domain, with remaining parts taken from reference TRBV2 and TRBJ1-5, reads EPEVTQTPSHQVTQMGQEVILRCVPISNHLYFYWYRQILGQKVEFLVSFYNNEISEKSEIFDDQFSVERPDGSNFTLKIRSTKLEDSAMYFCASSEAREPQHFGDGTRLSIL.

The sample holds a few counts of this clone. The rearrangement links TRBV28 to TRBJ1-6; TRBD1 matches at 7 bases. The CDR3 spans 14 residues. The V gene end was trimmed by 4 bases and the J gene end by 7 bases; junction bases not matched to a gene: 4. Germline V gene data show CDR1 as MDHEN and CDR2 as SYDVKM. The CDR3, as DNA: TGTGCCAGCAGTTCGGGACAGCTAAATTCACCCCTCCACTTT. It yields the protein CASSSGQLNSPLHF.

The chain joins TRBV14 to TRBJ1-6; D might be TRBD1 (5 bases). Germline V gives CDR1 SGHDN, CDR2 FVKESK. CDR3 length: 14 amino acids. The V gene lost 4 bases and the J gene lost 6 bases, with 10 bases spanning the gap. CDR3 bases: TGTGCCAGCAGCCTACCCGGGGGTAATTCACCCCTCCACTTT. As protein: CASSLPGGNSPLHF.

The chain couples TRBV5-1 to TRBJ1-1; 8 bases fit TRBD1. This CDR3 comprises 16 residues. CDR1 and CDR2 (germline): SGHRS, YFSETQ. The V gene end was trimmed by 4 bases and the J gene end by 0 bases; junction bases not matched to a gene: 8. CDR3 region: CASSPGQGPLNTEAFF. The CDR3 DNA is TGCGCCAGCAGCCCCGGACAGGGCCCACTGAACACTGAAGCTTTCTTT. Filled out from reference TRBV5-1 and TRBJ1-1, the complete variable domain reads KAGVTQTPRYLIKTRGQQVTLSCSPISGHRSVSWYQQTPGQGLQFLFEYFSETQRNKGNFPGRFSGRQFSNSRSEMNVSTLELGDSALYLCASSPGQGPLNTEAFFGQGTRLTVV.

The CDR3 DNA is TGTGCCAGCAGTCCGGGCCTCTTCGGGTCTCAGCCCCAGCATTTT. Translated: CASSPGLFGSQPQHF. This chain connects TRBV27 to TRBJ1-5; D gene ambiguous. V was trimmed by 5 bases and J by 6 bases, leaving 17 bases between them. Per germline, CDR1 MNHEY and CDR2 SMNVEV (reference sequence). This CDR3 is 15 amino acids long.

The rearrangement joins TRBV28 to TRBJ2-5; TRBD1 is a possible D gene (5 bases). The length of the CDR3 is 13 residues. The V end was cut by 3 bases, the J end by 2 bases, with 7 bases between. Germline CDR1 reads MDHEN; CDR2 reads SYDVKM. The CDR3 bases are TGTGCCAGCAGTTTTGGGGCGCAAGAGACCCAGTACTTC. Amino acids: CASSFGAQETQYF.

The rearrangement links TRBV19 to TRBJ1-1; 7 bases match TRBD1. The CDR3 has 15 residues. V shed 5 bases, J shed 0 bases, and the junction held 6 bases outside the gene matches. Germline values: CDR1 LNHDA, CDR2 SQIVND (reference sequence). The CDR3 protein is CASSVTGLMNTEAFF. The DNA for the CDR3 is TGTGCCAGTAGTGTGACAGGGCTCATGAACACTGAAGCTTTCTTT.

This clone was observed a handful of times. J is TRBJ1-2 and V is TRBV14; a weak D match, TRBD1 (5 bases). Germline V gene data show CDR1 as SGHDN and CDR2 as FVKESK. Trimming took 2 bases from V and 8 from J, leaving 18 bases between them. The CDR3 is made up of 15 amino acids. The CDR3 region has the DNA TGTGCCAGCAGCCAATGGTTGACGTCGAGGGGAGGCTACACCTTC. Protein: CASSQWLTSRGGYTF.

CDR3 bases: TGTGCCAGCAGCAGAGGGACTAGCGGAAACACCGGGGAGCTGTTTTTT. Protein product: CASSRGTSGNTGELFF. This chain uses TRBV7-8 with TRBJ2-2, with TRBD2 identical over 11 bases. Germline CDR1 SGHVS, CDR2 FQNEAQ. This CDR3 comprises 16 residues. With 5 bases clipped from V and 2 bases from J, the junction kept 4 bases outside the gene matches.